The next 12 T cell receptor beta chains were all read from a single sample in a study of blood T cell repertoires in COVID-19. Repertoires were generated with immunoSEQ multiplex PCR, while TCRdb's copy carries only in-frame clones and drops some. Found here are a few hundred thousand clones, 80% to 85% of them singletons; the top ten hold around 4%. Sequencing was performed on peripheral blood. These receptors were collected from a man aged 55 to 70 with acute or convalescent COVID-19.

J is TRBJ2-7 and V is TRBV18, with D perhaps matching TRBD2 (5 bases). This CDR3 comprises 14 residues. Looked up from germline, CDR1 is KGHSH and CDR2 is LQKENI. Trimming took 2 bases from V and 5 from J, leaving 13 bases between them. In DNA, the CDR3 is TGTGCCAGCTCACCAATCGGAGGTAATGACGAGCAGTACTTC. It yields the protein CASSPIGGNDEQYF.

The genes are TRBV7-3 and TRBJ1-1; D call uncertain. Trimming removed 0 bases from V and 3 bases from J, with 8 bases in between. The length of the CDR3 is 14 residues. CDR1 is SGHTA, CDR2 FQGTGA, per germline. Here the CDR3 DNA reads TGTGCCAGCAGCTTAACGTACGGGTACACTGAAGCTTTCTTT. Its protein is CASSLTYGYTEAFF. Full variable domain (rest looked up from reference TRBV7-3 and TRBJ1-1): GAGVSQTPSNKVTEKGKYVELRCDPISGHTALYWYRQSLGQGPEFLIYFQGTGAADDSGLPNDRFFAVRPEGSVSTLKIQRTERGDSAVYLCASSLTYGYTEAFFGQGTRLTVV.

The V call is TRBV28, the J call TRBJ2-2; TRBD2 is a possible D gene (6 bases). V lost 0 bases, J lost 4 bases, and 18 bases lay in between. Germline-derived CDR1 and CDR2 are MDHEN and SYDVKM. CDR3 length equals 18 residues. CDR3 DNA sequence: TGTGCCAGCAGTTTATGGGACGGAGGGCCCTCGAGCACCGGGGAGCTGTTTTTT. It specifies CASSLWDGGPSSTGELFF.

The chain links TRBV9 to TRBJ2-7; 10 nucleotides line up with TRBD1. The CDR3 is made up of 14 amino acids. J lost 2 bases, V lost 4 bases, and 3 bases had no gene match. Per germline, CDR1 SGDLS and CDR2 YYNGEE. The CDR3 bases are TGTGCCAGCAGCCCGGGGACAGGGGCCTACGAGCAGTACTTC. Encoded protein: CASSPGTGAYEQYF.

This clone has more than one count but fewer than ten. The chain carries TRBV5-6 and TRBJ1-5; tentative D call: TRBD1 (6 bases). Per the germline V gene, CDR1 is SGHDT and CDR2 is YYEEEE. The CDR3 sequence is 15 residues long. V was trimmed by 3 bases and J by 5 bases, leaving 15 bases between them. The CDR3 protein is CASSYGGAGYQPQHF. CDR3 nucleotides: TGTGCCAGCAGCTACGGGGGGGCCGGATATCAGCCCCAGCATTTT.

The CDR3 reads CASSRRQVEQYF. CDR3 sequence (DNA): TGTGCCAGCTCGCGACGACAGGTAGAGCAGTACTTC. The gene calls are TRBV18 and TRBJ2-7, with D perhaps TRBD1 (6 bases). With 6 bases removed from V and 7 bases from J, the gap between germline ends came to 13 bases. Germline CDR1 and CDR2: KGHSH and LQKENI. The CDR3 sequence is 12 residues long.

The CDR3 spells CASSYGHGGNTIYF. The CDR3 DNA sequence: TGTGCCAGCAGTTACGGCCACGGGGGAAACACCATATATTTT. The V and J genes are TRBV6-5 and TRBJ1-3; no reliable D call. Between the trimmed V and J ends, which lost 2 bases and 4 bases, there was a span of 9 bases. This CDR3 is built from 14 residues. Germline loops: CDR1 MNHEY, CDR2 SVGAGI.

The V and J genes are TRBV5-6 and TRBJ2-5; 10 bases fit TRBD1. Per the germline V gene, CDR1 is SGHDT and CDR2 is YYEEEE. Trimming cost V 0 bases and J 4 bases; bases outside gene matches: 6. The CDR3 has 16 amino acids. CDR3 coding DNA: TGTGCCAGCAGCTTGGTTGTCGGGACAGGGGTAGAGACCCAGTACTTC. Translated: CASSLVVGTGVETQYF.

This chain links TRBV7-8 with TRBJ1-3, with D unclear. The CDR3 spans 15 residues. V was cut by 1 base and J by 0 bases, with 7 bases left in between. The germline CDR1 and CDR2 sequences are SGHVS and FQNEAQ. For the CDR3, the DNA is TGTGCCAGCAGCTTAGGTCACAGCTCTGGAAACACCATATATTTT. It codes for CASSLGHSSGNTIYF.

The V call is TRBV6-5, the J call TRBJ2-2, with D possibly being TRBD2 (5 bases). Germline CDR1 reads MNHEY; CDR2 reads SVGAGI. Trimming took 2 bases from V and 0 from J, leaving 7 bases between them. This CDR3 has 15 amino acids. In nucleotides, the CDR3 is TGTGCCAGCAGTTACAGCGGTACGAACACCGGGGAGCTGTTTTTT. Residues: CASSYSGTNTGELFF.

The V call is TRBV11-2, the J call TRBJ1-1, with D uncertain. The V and J ends lost 0 bases and 3 bases respectively, with 8 bases between them. The CDR3 is 14 residues long. CDR1 and CDR2 (germline): SGHAT, FQNNGV. CDR3 amino acids: CASSLEVQDTEAFF. The CDR3 DNA is TGTGCCAGCAGCTTAGAAGTTCAGGACACTGAAGCTTTCTTT.

The chain is built from TRBV9 and TRBJ2-7, with a tentative D call TRBD2 (6 bases). Looked up from germline, CDR1 is SGDLS and CDR2 is YYNGEE. Trimming shortened V by 0 bases and J by 2 bases, and 9 bases separated the two germline ends. This CDR3 region has 14 residues. CDR3 in amino acids: CASSVATGAYEQYF. The CDR3 bases are TGTGCCAGCAGCGTAGCTACGGGGGCCTACGAGCAGTACTTC.